This entry lists 29 T cell receptor beta chains sequenced from one sample in a study of blood T cells in healthy people across ages. Then a second PCR, running about 6 to 12 cycles, was carried out with a sample-barcoded 5' primer and a J-beta primer mix. MiXCR, run by TCRdb on the 5' RACE reads, gives a single entry per CDR3 protein. Among around 1,800,000 distinct CDR3 sequences listed, roughly two fifths were seen once. Specimen: blood. The receptors derive from a human donor in good health.

The chain carries TRBV4-1 and TRBJ1-6; D is unclear. The germline V gene encodes CDR1 MGHRA and CDR2 YSYEKL. The V gene lost 1 base and the J gene lost 3 bases, with 7 bases spanning the gap. The CDR3 spans 15 residues. This chain's CDR3 is CASSQGSYYNSPLHF. CDR3 DNA sequence: TGCGCCAGCAGCCAAGGGAGTTACTATAATTCACCCCTCCACTTT.

This chain connects TRBV6-1 to TRBJ1-2; D uncertain. The CDR3 runs to 12 residues. In germline, CDR1 is MNHNS, CDR2 SASEGT. V lost 7 bases and J 10 bases, leaving 16 bases between the germline ends. The CDR3 coding sequence is TGTGCCAGCATGGGGTGGTTCGGGGACTACACCTTC. Its protein is CASMGWFGDYTF.

V is TRBV28 and J is TRBJ2-1; D uncertain. The V end was cut by 3 bases, the J end by 8 bases, with 8 bases between. There are 12 residues in the CDR3. CDR1 MDHEN and CDR2 SYDVKM come from the germline V gene. CDR3 DNA sequence: TGTGCCAGCAGTTTGGCGTGGGATGAGCAGTTCTTC. This gives the protein CASSLAWDEQFF.

The V gene is TRBV7-2, the J gene TRBJ1-2; D gene ambiguous. With 5 bases removed from V and 3 bases from J, the gap between germline ends came to 13 bases. The germline V gene has CDR1 SGHTA and CDR2 FQGNSA. The CDR3 length is 14 residues. This chain's CDR3 is CASSETVFDYGYTF. CDR3 nucleotides: TGTGCCAGCAGCGAGACCGTATTTGACTATGGCTACACCTTC. Together with reference TRBV7-2 and TRBJ1-2, the CDR3 gives the full variable domain: GAGVSQSPSNKVTEKGKDVELRCDPISGHTALYWYRQSLGQGLEFLIYFQGNSAPDKSGLPSDRFSAERTGGSVSTLTIQRTQQEDSAVYLCASSETVFDYGYTFGSGTRLTVV.

This clonotype was observed a handful of times. The chain carries TRBV7-3 and TRBJ2-3; D not resolved. The germline CDR1 and CDR2 sequences are SGHTA and FQGTGA. The CDR3 loop spans 15 amino acids. The V gene lost 5 bases and the J gene lost 4 bases, with 16 bases spanning the gap. The CDR3 DNA follows: TGTGCCAGCAGCCCCGTCCTCTCCCGCGCAGATACGCAGTATTTT. It specifies CASSPVLSRADTQYF.

This rearrangement joins TRBV6-5 to TRBJ2-3; 11 bases line up with TRBD1. Germline V gives CDR1 MNHEY, CDR2 SVGAGI. The J segment lost 4 bases and the V segment lost 6 bases, leaving 6 bases of the junction unmatched. This CDR3 contains 15 residues. CDR3 amino acids: CASSLGQGVPDTQYF. The CDR3 DNA follows: TGTGCCAGCAGCTTGGGACAGGGGGTCCCAGATACGCAGTATTTT.

V usage is TRBV12-3 or TRBV12-4 and J usage is TRBJ1-5; the D is unclear. The CDR3 loop spans 16 amino acids. Trimming left V 5 bases short and J 7 bases short, with 21 bases between. CDR3 coding DNA: TGTGCCAGCAGTCCGACTTTAGGCCCTGGAGGCCAGCCCCAGCATTTT. It encodes CASSPTLGPGGQPQHF.

This clonotype was detected only a few times. This sequence joins TRBV9 and TRBJ1-6, with D possibly TRBD1 on 5 matching bases. This CDR3 spans 14 amino acids. The germline V gene encodes CDR1 SGDLS and CDR2 YYNGEE. Between the trimmed V and J ends, which lost 2 bases and 5 bases, there was a span of 8 bases. CDR3 DNA: TGTGCCAGCAGCGTCACGGGGGATAATTCACCCCTCCACTTT. It encodes CASSVTGDNSPLHF.

The chain employs TRBV29-1 and TRBJ1-1, with unresolved D. Germline CDR1 is SQVTM and CDR2 is ANQGSEA. The length of the CDR3 is 14 residues. Trimming took 4 bases from V and 1 from J, leaving 13 bases between them. Here the CDR3 reads CSVGRLLKNTEAFF. Here the CDR3 DNA reads TGCAGCGTTGGTCGGCTTTTGAAGAACACTGAAGCTTTCTTT.

In this sample, this clonotype turned up a few times. The chain combines TRBV29-1 with TRBJ2-5; 7 nucleotides line up with TRBD1. With the DNA end fitting TRBJ2-1 better, the J assignment may be wrong. Per germline, CDR1 SQVTM and CDR2 ANQGSEA. The CDR3 length is 14 residues. The CDR3 region has the DNA TGCAGCGTTGAGCCTGACAGGGCTCAAGAGACCCAGTTCTTC. This encodes CSVEPDRAQETQFF.

This chain links TRBV12-3 or TRBV12-4 with TRBJ2-3, with D possibly matching TRBD2 (6 bases). This CDR3 has 15 residues. V was shortened by 3 bases and J by 8 bases, with 18 bases between the two germline ends. The CDR3 DNA reads TGTGCCAGCAGTTTCGTCGCGGAGTCGCGGGGTACGCAGTATTTT. The encoded protein is CASSFVAESRGTQYF.

This clonotype showed up just a few times. The chain joins TRBV5-5 to TRBJ2-7, with 7 bases fitting TRBD1. The V gene's germline CDR1 is SGHKS and CDR2 YYEKEE (reference sequence). The CDR3 consists of 15 residues. V lost 4 bases and J lost 2; bases outside the gene matches: 9. CDR3 sequence (DNA): TGTGCCAGCAGCCCCCCCGGGGACAGAACCTACGAGCAGTACTTC. As protein: CASSPPGDRTYEQYF.

This rearrangement joins TRBV20-1 to TRBJ2-3; D perhaps matches TRBD2 (6 bases). Trimming cost V 1 base and J 2 bases, with 16 bases left between them. Germline CDR1 is DFQATT and CDR2 is SNEGSKA (reference sequence). This CDR3 spans 16 amino acids. Written as DNA, the CDR3 is TGCAGTGCTAGAGGGTTGGCGGGGCAAGTCACAGATACGCAGTATTTT. This codes for CSARGLAGQVTDTQYF.

Turning to this clonotype: This sequence may be a read error, since a much larger clone differs from it by one base. The chain's CDR3 is CSAPGQGWNEQYF. The CDR3 nucleotides read TGCAGCGCCCCGGGACAGGGGTGGAATGAGCAGTACTTC. This chain uses TRBV29-1 with TRBJ2-5; the match to TRBD1 covers 10 bases. The CDR3 has 13 amino acids. Germline V gives CDR1 SQVTM, CDR2 ANQGSEA. V was clipped by 7 bases and J by 11 bases; unmatched bases: 13.

This clonotype was detected a few times. The chain has TRBV4-2 and TRBJ2-3; 8 nucleotides agree with TRBD2. V lost 0 bases and J lost 7; bases outside the gene matches: 9. Looked up from germline, CDR1 is LGHNA and CDR2 is YNFKEQ. The CDR3 extends over 16 amino acids. The CDR3 here is CASSQDWRGAFYTQYF. The DNA for the CDR3 is TGTGCCAGCAGCCAAGATTGGCGGGGGGCTTTTTATACGCAGTATTTT.

This clonotype has more than one count but fewer than ten. The chain carries TRBV7-2 and TRBJ1-2; 8 nucleotides match TRBD1. Germline V lookup: CDR1 SGHTA, CDR2 FQGNSA. This CDR3 contains 14 residues. The ends lost 2 bases at V and 5 bases at J; junction bases unmatched: 4. The CDR3 nucleotides read TGTGCCAGCAGCTTATATACAGGGGGGTATGGCTACACCTTC. This encodes CASSLYTGGYGYTF.

This clonotype was detected only a few times. The chain combines TRBV6-5 with TRBJ1-2, with 7 bases that match TRBD1. With 6 bases clipped from V and 5 bases from J, the junction kept 6 bases outside the gene matches. The CDR3 sequence is 13 residues long. Germline V gene sequence: CDR1 MNHEY, CDR2 SVGAGI. The CDR3: CASRQGVSYGYTF. For the CDR3, the DNA is TGTGCCAGCAGGCAGGGGGTTTCGTATGGCTACACCTTC.

The chain recombines TRBV20-1 with TRBJ1-2; TRBD1 is a possible D gene (5 bases). V was pared by 7 bases and J by 5 bases, with 17 bases between. This CDR3 is 13 amino acids long. Per germline, CDR1 DFQATT and CDR2 SNEGSKA (reference sequence). CDR3 DNA: TGCAGTGGGGCAGGGAATACAGGATATGGCTACACCTTC. Translation: CSGAGNTGYGYTF.

Only one count was recorded for this clonotype. The chain carries TRBV4-3 and TRBJ2-1; 8 nucleotides match TRBD2. CDR1 and CDR2 from the germline V gene are LGHNA and YSLEER. The CDR3 is made up of 17 amino acids. V dropped 5 bases and J dropped 5; count of bases not matched to a gene: 14. In DNA, the CDR3 is TGCGCCAGCAGCGAGAGGGTCGGGGGGGCGTTCGACAATGAGCAGTTCTTC. This codes for CASSERVGGAFDNEQFF.

The chain is built from TRBV5-1 and TRBJ1-2; weak D call: TRBD1 (6 bases). The CDR3 has 13 residues. Deletions cut 5 bases from V and 8 bases from J, with 16 bases between. Germline CDR1 SGHRS, CDR2 YFSETQ. The CDR3 loop is CASSFRDKGGYTF. In DNA form, the CDR3 reads TGCGCCAGCAGTTTTCGGGACAAAGGGGGCTACACCTTC.

This rearrangement joins TRBV28 to TRBJ2-6, with D possibly matching TRBD2 (5 bases). V was shortened by 3 bases and J by 2 bases, with 8 bases between the two germline ends. The germline V gene encodes CDR1 MDHEN and CDR2 SYDVKM. The CDR3 consists of 15 residues. The CDR3, as DNA: TGTGCCAGCAGTTTCGGGGTAACTGGGGCCAACGTCCTGACTTTC. Amino acids: CASSFGVTGANVLTF.

This chain connects TRBV4-1 to TRBJ2-3; D possibly corresponds to TRBD1 (6 bases). The CDR3 is 15 amino acids. The germline gives CDR1 MGHRA, CDR2 YSYEKL. V was trimmed by 3 bases and J by 2 bases, leaving 12 bases between them. The CDR3 sequence: CASSHQRGITDTQYF. The CDR3 DNA reads as TGCGCCAGCAGCCACCAGAGGGGGATCACAGATACGCAGTATTTT.

In this sample, this clonotype turned up a few times. The DNA for the CDR3 is TGCAGCGTTAAGAAGACAGGGGGCAACTATGGCTACACCTTC. Residues: CSVKKTGGNYGYTF. This chain joins TRBV29-1 and TRBJ1-2, with TRBD1 matching over 10 bases. This CDR3 spans 14 amino acids. V dropped 5 bases and J dropped 2; count of bases not matched to a gene: 5. The germline CDR1 and CDR2 sequences are SQVTM and ANQGSEA.

The chain couples TRBV28 to TRBJ2-1; TRBD2 matches at 7 bases. The CDR3 extends over 16 amino acids. Losses at the gene ends were 3 bases for V and 2 bases for J; bases not matched to a gene: 7. Germline CDR1 and CDR2: MDHEN and SYDVKM. CDR3 nucleotide sequence: TGTGCCAGCAGTTTCCGGGACTATAACACCTACAATGAGCAGTTCTTC. Its protein product is CASSFRDYNTYNEQFF.

This clonotype has just a few counts. In nucleotides, the CDR3 is TGTGCCAGCAGCGCCGGGACTAGCGGGGGCGAGCAGTACTTC. Translation gives CASSAGTSGGEQYF. The genes are TRBV7-9 and TRBJ2-7; 14 bases line up with TRBD2. The V gene end was trimmed by 5 bases and the J gene end by 6 bases; junction bases not matched to a gene: 3. Germline CDR1 reads SEHNR; CDR2 reads FQNEAQ (reference sequence). This CDR3 region has 14 residues.

The J gene is TRBJ1-6, the V gene TRBV2, with 9 bases identical to TRBD1. The V gene's germline CDR1 is SNHLY and CDR2 FYNNEI. CDR3 length: 16 amino acids. With 6 bases clipped from V and 5 bases from J, the junction kept 8 bases outside the gene matches. The CDR3 region is CASRPTGGFNNSPLHF. The DNA for the CDR3 is TGTGCCAGCAGGCCTACAGGGGGCTTTAATAATTCACCCCTCCACTTT.

This clonotype occurred once. J is TRBJ1-2 and V is TRBV5-1; no clear D. The CDR3 totals 14 residues. CDR1 and CDR2 (germline): SGHRS, YFSETQ. The V and J ends lost 4 bases and 3 bases respectively, with 13 bases between them. The CDR3 region is CASSHYKSHYGYTF. CDR3 sequence (DNA): TGCGCCAGCAGCCATTATAAATCGCACTATGGCTACACCTTC.

This clonotype was counted between two and nine times. The CDR3 loop reads CAIQGGANYGYTF. The CDR3 bases are TGTGCCATACAGGGGGGAGCTAACTATGGCTACACCTTC. This chain uses TRBV2 with TRBJ1-2; 8 bases fit TRBD1. The trim removed 10 bases at V and 0 bases at J, leaving 4 bases unmatched. Looked up from germline, CDR1 is SNHLY and CDR2 is FYNNEI. The CDR3 runs 13 residues.

V usage is TRBV20-1 and J usage is TRBJ2-1; 11 bases agree with TRBD2. Unmatched junction bases numbered 12, after V lost 7 bases and J lost 13 bases. Germline assignment: CDR1 DFQATT and CDR2 SNEGSKA (reference sequence). This CDR3 has 13 residues. CDR3 sequence reads: CSVVAGGQETQFF. CDR3 DNA: TGCAGTGTTGTAGCGGGGGGGCAAGAGACCCAGTTCTTC.